This T cell receptor (beta chain) is drawn from a study of blood T cell repertoires in COVID-19. Study as a whole: PBMCs, B-cell-depleted T cells, or T cells were the source of the cDNA or gDNA that made up the material.

Germline V gene lookup returns CDR1 SGDLS and CDR2 YYNGEE. The CDR3 totals 16 residues. V lost 2 bases and J lost 8, with 20 bases in between. The authors' processing: Estimates of nucleated cell counts were drawn from the amplification of reference gene primers. Clones were sequenced by immunoSEQ multiplex PCR, and TCRdb holds only the in-frame ones, with some missing. Clone size and the V and J calls come from that table; the DNA yielded D and trimming. The sample records 200,000 to 300,000 clones, 81% being singletons. It was during active infection that Seattle patients were enrolled and then longitudinally followed.

The sequence came from an elderly woman with COVID-19, enrolled during active disease. The material sequenced was peripheral blood. The chain combines TRBV9 with TRBJ1-3; D unclear. Here the CDR3 reads CASSVNNRGFSDTIYF. DNA of the CDR3: TGTGCCAGCAGCGTCAACAACCGGGGTTTTAGCGACACCATATATTTT.